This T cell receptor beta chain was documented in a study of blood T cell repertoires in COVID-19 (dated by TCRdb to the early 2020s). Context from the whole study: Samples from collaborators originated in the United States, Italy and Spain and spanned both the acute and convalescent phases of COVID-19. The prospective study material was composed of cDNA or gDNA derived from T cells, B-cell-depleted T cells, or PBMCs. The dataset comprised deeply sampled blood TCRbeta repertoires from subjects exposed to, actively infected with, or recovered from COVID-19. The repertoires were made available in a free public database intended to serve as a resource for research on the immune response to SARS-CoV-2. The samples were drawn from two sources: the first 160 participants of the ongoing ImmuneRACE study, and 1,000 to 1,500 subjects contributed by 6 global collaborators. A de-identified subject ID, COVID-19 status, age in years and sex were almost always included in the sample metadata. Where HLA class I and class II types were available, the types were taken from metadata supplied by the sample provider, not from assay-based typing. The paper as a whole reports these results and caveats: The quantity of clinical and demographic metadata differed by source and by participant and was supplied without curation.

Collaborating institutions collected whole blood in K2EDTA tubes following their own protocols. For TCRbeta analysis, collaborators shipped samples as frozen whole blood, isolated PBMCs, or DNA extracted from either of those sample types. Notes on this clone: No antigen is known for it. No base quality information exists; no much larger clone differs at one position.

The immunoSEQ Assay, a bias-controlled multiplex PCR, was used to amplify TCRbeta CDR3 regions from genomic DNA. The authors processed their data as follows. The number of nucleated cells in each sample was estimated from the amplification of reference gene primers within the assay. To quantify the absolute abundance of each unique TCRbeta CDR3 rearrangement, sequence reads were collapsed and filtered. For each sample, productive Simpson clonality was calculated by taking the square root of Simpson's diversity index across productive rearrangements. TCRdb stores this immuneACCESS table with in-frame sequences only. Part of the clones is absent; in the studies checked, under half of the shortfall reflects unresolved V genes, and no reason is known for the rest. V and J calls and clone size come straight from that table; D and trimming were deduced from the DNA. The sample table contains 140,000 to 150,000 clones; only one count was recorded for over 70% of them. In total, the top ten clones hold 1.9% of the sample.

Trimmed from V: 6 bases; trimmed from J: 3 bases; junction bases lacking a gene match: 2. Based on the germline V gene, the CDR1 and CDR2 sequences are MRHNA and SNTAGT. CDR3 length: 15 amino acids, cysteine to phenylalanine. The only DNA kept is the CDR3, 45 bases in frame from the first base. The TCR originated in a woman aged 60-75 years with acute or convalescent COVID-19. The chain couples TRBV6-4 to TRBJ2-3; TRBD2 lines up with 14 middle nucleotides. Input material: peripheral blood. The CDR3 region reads CASSGTSGGTDTQYF. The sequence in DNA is TGTGCCAGCAGCGGGACTAGCGGGGGAACAGATACGCAGTATTTT.